This T cell receptor (beta chain) was recorded in a study of neoadjuvant anti-PD-1 for oral cavity cancer. Time point specified: after neoadjuvant nivolumab, at surgical resection. Tumor libraries mostly used roughly 5.2 ug genomic DNA, two replicates each. Sequencing was performed with immunoSEQ multiplex PCR; in TCRdb, only in-frame clones are kept and a portion is missing. Seen here are 40,000 or so clones, around 40% observed once, and the top ten hold around 16%. The V end was cut by 4 bases, the J end by 3 bases, with 14 bases between. The length of the CDR3 is 14 residues. Looked up from germline, CDR1 is SGDLS and CDR2 is YYNGEE.

This sequence was found in a person aged 40-85 years with oral cavity squamous cell carcinoma. V usage is TRBV9 and J usage is TRBJ2-7, with TRBD2 as a possible D gene (6 bases). The input for sequencing was tumor tissue, taken after nivolumab (anti-PD-1) treatment. In nucleotides, the CDR3 is TGTGCCAGCAGCCCGACTAGAATTGACTACGAGCAGTACTTC. Its protein is CASSPTRIDYEQYF.